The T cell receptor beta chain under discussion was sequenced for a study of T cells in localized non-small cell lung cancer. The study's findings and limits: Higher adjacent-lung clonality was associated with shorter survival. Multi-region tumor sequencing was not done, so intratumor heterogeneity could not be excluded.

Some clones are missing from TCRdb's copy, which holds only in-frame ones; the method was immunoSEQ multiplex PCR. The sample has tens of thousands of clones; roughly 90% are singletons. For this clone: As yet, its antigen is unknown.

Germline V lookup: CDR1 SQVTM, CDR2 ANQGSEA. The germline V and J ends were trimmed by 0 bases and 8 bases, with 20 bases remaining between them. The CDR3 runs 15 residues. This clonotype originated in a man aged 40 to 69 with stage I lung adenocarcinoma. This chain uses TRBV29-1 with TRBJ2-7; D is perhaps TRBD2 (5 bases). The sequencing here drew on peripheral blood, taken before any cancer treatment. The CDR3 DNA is TGCAGCGTTGAAGATCGTGCTATGCGGGTGTGGAAGCAGTACTTC. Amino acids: CSVEDRAMRVWKQYF.